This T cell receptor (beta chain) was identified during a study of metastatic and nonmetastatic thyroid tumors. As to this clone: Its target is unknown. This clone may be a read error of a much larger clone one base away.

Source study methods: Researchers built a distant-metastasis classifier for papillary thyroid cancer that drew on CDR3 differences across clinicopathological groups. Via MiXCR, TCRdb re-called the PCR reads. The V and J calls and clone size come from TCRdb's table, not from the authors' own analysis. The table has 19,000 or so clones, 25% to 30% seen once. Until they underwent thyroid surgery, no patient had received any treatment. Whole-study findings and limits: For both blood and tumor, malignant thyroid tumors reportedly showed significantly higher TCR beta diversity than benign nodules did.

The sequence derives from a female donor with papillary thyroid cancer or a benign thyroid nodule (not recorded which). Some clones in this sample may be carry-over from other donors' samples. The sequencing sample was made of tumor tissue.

DNA of the CDR3: TGTGCCAGCTCACCAAGGTGGGCAGATACGCAGTATTTT. It encodes CASSPRWADTQYF. The chain joins TRBV18 to TRBJ2-3; the D is unclear. The CDR3 runs to 13 residues. V lost 2 bases, J lost 4 bases, and 7 bases lay in between. CDR1 is KGHSH and CDR2 is LQKENI in the germline V gene.